This TCR beta chain came from a study of a mutant IDH1 vaccine in newly diagnosed glioma. Study-level background: Radiotherapy alone preceded vaccination by 4-6 weeks; alternatively, vaccination started with temozolomide cycles.

CDR3 length: 16 residues. The V end was cut by 1 base, the J end by 2 bases, with 14 bases between. Germline V CDR1 and CDR2: LGHNA, YNFKEQ. Some clones are missing from TCRdb's copy, which holds only in-frame ones; the method was immunoSEQ multiplex PCR. The sample includes about 53,000 clones, approximately 80% seen only once; the top ten take 3% to 3.5%. Noted time point: week 5, during vaccination. Doses comprised 300 ug of mutant IDH1 20-mer peptide each, plus topical imiquimod. Those who donated had recent WHO grade 3 or 4 IDH1-mutant, ATRX-lost astrocytomas. With respect to this clone: Its antigen is as yet unknown.

The clonotype was recovered from a woman aged 18-29 years with glioma. Some clones in this sample may be carry-over from other donors' samples. This specimen was PBMCs, taken from a glioma patient whose treatment included an IDH1 peptide vaccine. The chain recombines TRBV4-2 with TRBJ2-5; D possibly uses TRBD1 or TRBD2 (6 bases each). The DNA of the CDR3 is TGTGCCAGCAGCCAAGTGGGGGGCAGGGAACAAGAGACCCAGTACTTC. Its protein product is CASSQVGGREQETQYF.